A selection of T cell receptor beta chains follows, all from one sample in a study of CD8+ T cells in alopecia areata. Some clones are missing from TCRdb's copy, which holds only in-frame ones; the method was immunoSEQ multiplex PCR. This sample has about 120,000 clones, with about 50% found just once. Sequencing was done on a sample of NKG2D-low CD8+ T cells sorted from blood. Receptors originate from a human donor with alopecia areata. Both conserved end residues are part of each CDR3. Fields, in order: CDR3 DNA, CDR3 protein, D gene, clone size, J gene, V gene. A D gene is named only where the DNA matches it firmly. Clone sizes are given selectively: once, few, many, or a class where the clone is expanded.

TGTGCCAGCAGTTTAACGACAGGGGTGGGCTCCTACGAGCAGTACTTC	CASSLTTGVGSYEQYF	TRBD1	-	TRBJ2-7	TRBV28
TGCGCCAGCAGCGATGGGACTAGCGGGCACGAGCAGTACTTC	CASSDGTSGHEQYF	TRBD2	-	TRBJ2-7	TRBV4-1
TGTGCCAGCAGTGTTATTGACGAGCAGTACTTC	CASSVIDEQYF	-	few	TRBJ2-7	TRBV25-1
TGTGCCAGCAGTTTAATAACTAGCGGGGCGAGCTCCTACAATGAGCAGTTCTTC	CASSLITSGASSYNEQFF	TRBD2	-	TRBJ2-1	TRBV28
TGCAGCGTTTTATTCCAAGAGACCCAGTACTTC	CSVLFQETQYF	-	few	TRBJ2-5	TRBV29-1
TGTGCCAGCGGCCTGGGACAGACCTACAATGAGCAGTTCTTC	CASGLGQTYNEQFF	TRBD1	-	TRBJ2-1	TRBV13
TGCAGCGTTGAACCCGCCCGGGGCCGGAACAATGAGCAGTTCTTC	CSVEPARGRNNEQFF	-	-	TRBJ2-1	TRBV29-1
TGCGCCAGCAGCCCGACAGGGGAGGAAGGAGCTTTCTTT	CASSPTGEEGAFF	TRBD1	-	TRBJ1-1	TRBV5-1
TGTGCCTGGACCCGGACAGGGCTCACCTACGAGCAGTACTTC	CAWTRTGLTYEQYF	TRBD1	-	TRBJ2-7	TRBV30
TGCAGCGTTGGAGGAGCTCTCACGAATGAGCAGTTCTTC	CSVGGALTNEQFF	-	few	TRBJ2-1	TRBV29-1
TGCAGCGTCGAGGGACGCGGATACGAGCAGTACTTC	CSVEGRGYEQYF	-	-	TRBJ2-7	TRBV29-1
TGCAGCGTTGATTCTGGCCCCGAGGGCGAAGCTTTCTTT	CSVDSGPEGEAFF	-	-	TRBJ1-1	TRBV29-1
TGCAGCGTTGGGACAGGAAATAGCAATCAGCCCCAGCATTTT	CSVGTGNSNQPQHF	TRBD1	-	TRBJ1-5	TRBV29-1
TGCAGCGTTGAAGATCGGCAGGGGCCGGGCACAGATACGCAGTATTTT	CSVEDRQGPGTDTQYF	-	-	TRBJ2-3	TRBV29-1
TGTGCCAGCAGGTTGGTGCTAGCGGGAGTTTACGAGCAGTACTTC	CASRLVLAGVYEQYF	TRBD2	-	TRBJ2-7	TRBV5-4
TGTGCCAGCAGCGGAGGGACAGGGCGTTTCAATGAGCAGTTCTTC	CASSGGTGRFNEQFF	TRBD1	-	TRBJ2-1	TRBV9
TGTGCCAGCAGCTTTGGACAGGGGATTAATCAGCCCCAGCATTTT	CASSFGQGINQPQHF	TRBD1	few	TRBJ1-5	TRBV7-8
TGCGCCAGCAGCTTGGAACAGCCCTACGAGCAGTACTTC	CASSLEQPYEQYF	-	-	TRBJ2-7	TRBV5-1
TGTGCCAGCAGTCTGACGGGCGGAGAGACCCAGTACTTC	CASSLTGGETQYF	-	few	TRBJ2-5	TRBV28
TGTGCCAGCCTTCGCGGGAGGGACAATGAGCAGTTCTTC	CASLRGRDNEQFF	TRBD2	few	TRBJ2-1	TRBV7-9
TGCAGCGTTGGTGGGACGCCTGATACGCAGTATTTT	CSVGGTPDTQYF	-	few	TRBJ2-3	TRBV29-1
TGCAGCGTTGGAAGGGTCGGGGGTACGCAGTATTTT	CSVGRVGGTQYF	-	-	TRBJ2-3	TRBV29-1
TGCGCCAGCAGCCAGGGTACAGGGTCAGGGACTGAAGCTTTCTTT	CASSQGTGSGTEAFF	-	-	TRBJ1-1	TRBV4-1
TGCAGCGGCTTAGATTCCTCGGGCACAGATACGCAGTATTTT	CSGLDSSGTDTQYF	-	-	TRBJ2-3	TRBV29-1
TGTGCCAGCAGCTTAGCCTCCCCGGATACCTACGAGCAGTACTTC	CASSLASPDTYEQYF	-	-	TRBJ2-7	TRBV13
TGCAGCGTTGAATGGGTAGGATCCGATACATATGGCTACACCTTC	CSVEWVGSDTYGYTF	-	-	TRBJ1-2	TRBV29-1
TGCAGCGTTCGGGGGGGGAGTGCTTACGAGCAGTACTTC	CSVRGGSAYEQYF	TRBD2	few	TRBJ2-7	TRBV29-1
TGTGCCAGCAGTGACGCGAGGTCATCAGGGTTCTACAATGAGCAGTTCTTC	CASSDARSSGFYNEQFF	-	-	TRBJ2-1	TRBV25-1
TGTGCCAGCAGCTTACATGGGCTCGAGTCGGAACTGTTTTTT	CASSLHGLESELFF	-	-	TRBJ1-4	TRBV7-6
TGCGCCAGCAGCCAAGTTGGGACCGGGGAGCTGTTTTTT	CASSQVGTGELFF	-	-	TRBJ2-2	TRBV4-3
TGTGCCAGCTCACCACCGTACAGGGACAACTACGAGCAGTACTTC	CASSPPYRDNYEQYF	-	few	TRBJ2-7	TRBV18
TGCAGCGTTGAAGCGGGAGTGGCAGATACGCAGTATTTT	CSVEAGVADTQYF	-	few	TRBJ2-3	TRBV29-1
TGCAGCTCCGCCGGGGATTCGGGCGAGCAGTACTTC	CSSAGDSGEQYF	-	-	TRBJ2-7	TRBV29-1
TGCGCCAGCAGCCAAGAAACAGGCTACTACAATGAAAAACTGTTTTTT	CASSQETGYYNEKLFF	-	-	TRBJ1-4	TRBV4-1
TGCGCCAGCAGCTGGACCGGGACAGGCGACCAAGAGACCCAGTACTTC	CASSWTGTGDQETQYF	TRBD1	few	TRBJ2-5	TRBV5-1
TGCAGCGTTGCCGGCGGGAGCTCCTACGAGCAGTACTTC	CSVAGGSSYEQYF	TRBD2	-	TRBJ2-7	TRBV29-1
TGCGCCAGCAGCCTTCGGGGGACAGGGGACACTGAAGCTTTCTTT	CASSLRGTGDTEAFF	TRBD1	-	TRBJ1-1	TRBV5-1
TGCAGCGTTGGGATAGCGGGAGATCTTGAGCAGTTCTTC	CSVGIAGDLEQFF	TRBD2	-	TRBJ2-1	TRBV29-1
TGTGCCAGCCCGGAGGGAGAAGATTACAATGAGCAGTTCTTC	CASPEGEDYNEQFF	-	-	TRBJ2-1	TRBV2
TGTGCCAGCAGTTTTCCGAACTATTGGGGGCTCGGTTCACCCCTCCACTTT	CASSFPNYWGLGSPLHF	-	-	TRBJ1-6	TRBV28
TGCAGCGTTGAAGACACAGACTATGGCTACACCTTC	CSVEDTDYGYTF	-	-	TRBJ1-2	TRBV29-1
TGCAGCGTTGATGAGGGGGCCGGGGAGCTGTTTTTT	CSVDEGAGELFF	-	few	TRBJ2-2	TRBV29-1
TGTGCCAGCAGTCAGGGAAGCAATGAGCAGTTCTTC	CASSQGSNEQFF	-	-	TRBJ2-1	TRBV6-5
TGCAGCGTGTGGTTCACCGGGGAGCTGTTTTTT	CSVWFTGELFF	-	-	TRBJ2-2	TRBV29-1
TGCAGTGCTGGGAGGGGAACTGAAGCTTTCTTT	CSAGRGTEAFF	-	few	TRBJ1-1	TRBV20-1
TGTGCCAGCAGCCAAAACGAGCAGTACTTC	CASSQNEQYF	-	few	TRBJ2-7	TRBV2
TGTGCCAGCAGTGAGTACACTGAAGCTTTCTTT	CASSEYTEAFF	-	-	TRBJ1-1	TRBV2
TGTGCCTGGATGGTGGCTTCTAGCACAGATACGCAGTATTTT	CAWMVASSTDTQYF	-	-	TRBJ2-3	TRBV30
TGTGCCAGCAGTTTACGGCTAGCGGGAGTCGATACGCAGTATTTT	CASSLRLAGVDTQYF	TRBD2	-	TRBJ2-3	TRBV27
TGTGCCTGGAGTGTACACCTAGCGGGAGGGTATGAGCAGTTCTTC	CAWSVHLAGGYEQFF	TRBD2	few	TRBJ2-1	TRBV30
TGCAGCGTTGGGGGGCGCCCCTACGAGCAGTACTTC	CSVGGRPYEQYF	-	-	TRBJ2-7	TRBV29-1